This entry lists 11 T cell receptor beta chains sequenced from one sample in a study of shared clonotypes between healthy human individuals. Profiled with immunoSEQ multiplex PCR; TCRdb holds only in-frame clones, not every one. The sample includes about 2 million clones, roughly 95% of them seen just once. Sequencing was performed on naive CD4+ T cells sorted from blood. The subset here: CD45RA+ positively selected. The origin of the receptors is a man between 18 and 29 years old in good health.

The chain recombines TRBV2 with TRBJ2-1, with TRBD2 matching 10 bases. CDR1 is SNHLY and CDR2 is FYNNEI in the germline V gene. The CDR3 is 17 amino acids. The V gene end was trimmed by 6 bases and the J gene end by 5 bases; junction bases not matched to a gene: 13. The CDR3 DNA is TGTGCCAGCAGATATGAGCCGGGACTAGCGATGGACAATGAGCAGTTCTTC. Its translation is CASRYEPGLAMDNEQFF.

The rearrangement uses TRBV9 and TRBJ2-2; TRBD1 matches at 8 bases. This CDR3 is 16 amino acids long. V lost 4 bases and J lost 3; bases outside the gene matches: 8. Germline V CDR1 and CDR2: SGDLS, YYNGEE. CDR3 in DNA: TGTGCCAGCAGCACCCGACAGGGGTCTTACACCGGGGAGCTGTTTTTT. It codes for CASSTRQGSYTGELFF.

The rearrangement joins TRBV6-1 to TRBJ2-5, with TRBD2 matching over 13 bases. V shed 6 bases and J 4 bases; nucleotides not matched to a gene: 5. CDR3 size: 15 residues. Germline CDR1 is MNHNS and CDR2 is SASEGT. CDR3 in DNA: TGTGCCAGCAGCATAGGGACTAGCGGGATAGAGACCCAGTACTTC. It is translated as CASSIGTSGIETQYF.

V is TRBV7-2 and J is TRBJ2-1; no definite D call. V was cut by 5 bases and J by 8 bases, with 19 bases left in between. Germline CDR1 is SGHTA and CDR2 is FQGNSA. The length of the CDR3 is 15 residues. The DNA for the CDR3 is TGTGCCAGCAGCCTATCTCCTCCTCTGGGGTATGAGCAGTTCTTC. Translation: CASSLSPPLGYEQFF.

Of note for this clone: A read error may explain this, as a much larger clone is one base away. This sample also contains other DNA sequences that code for the same CDR3. The chain couples TRBV7-9 to TRBJ1-1; D is perhaps TRBD1 (5 bases). This CDR3 spans 14 amino acids. Germline CDR1 and CDR2: SEHNR and FQNEAQ (reference sequence). Trimming removed 2 bases at V and 2 bases at J, with 9 bases between. CDR3: CASSLTGGNTEAFF. CDR3 coding DNA: TGTGCCAGCAGCTTAACGGGGGGTAACACTGAAGCTTTCTTT.

To note about this clone: Other nucleotide sequences in the sample specify the same CDR3. The V and J genes are TRBV6-5 and TRBJ2-7; D might be TRBD1 (5 bases). The V gene's germline CDR1 is MNHEY and CDR2 SVGAGI. The germline V and J ends were trimmed by 4 bases and 3 bases, with 10 bases remaining between them. The CDR3 consists of 13 residues. The chain's CDR3 is CASSSGLVYEQYF. CDR3 nucleotide sequence: TGTGCCAGCAGTTCAGGGCTGGTCTACGAGCAGTACTTC.

In the case of this clone: The same CDR3 can be traced to other DNA sequences in this sample. V and J are TRBV5-1 and TRBJ2-7; D remains unclear. The CDR3 has 13 amino acids. Germline V lookup: CDR1 SGHRS, CDR2 YFSETQ. Trimming left V 4 bases short and J 0 bases short, with 8 bases between. DNA for the CDR3: TGCGCCAGCAGCACCGACAACTCCTACGAGCAGTACTTC. Translating it yields CASSTDNSYEQYF.

Regarding this clone: Other DNA variants within this sample encode the same CDR3. V gene TRBV18 combines with J gene TRBJ2-2; no clear D gene. The CDR3 covers 13 residues. V was shortened by 1 base and J by 4 bases, with 4 bases between the two germline ends. CDR1 and CDR2 from the germline V gene are KGHSH and LQKENI. CDR3 loop: CASSPRFTGELFF. The CDR3 DNA reads TGTGCCAGCTCACCACGTTTCACCGGGGAGCTGTTTTTT.

The V and J genes are TRBV30 and TRBJ1-2; D remains ambiguous. V lost 1 base and J 9 bases, leaving 15 bases between the germline ends. The germline V gene encodes CDR1 GTSNPN and CDR2 SVGIG (reference sequence). This CDR3 is 13 amino acids long. This CDR3 is CAWSASEARSYTF. The DNA of the CDR3 is TGTGCCTGGAGTGCGTCGGAGGCCAGGAGCTACACCTTC.

V gene TRBV4-3 combines with J gene TRBJ1-2; D perhaps matches TRBD1 (6 bases). CDR1 LGHNA and CDR2 YSLEER come from the germline V gene. Trimming pared 0 bases from V and 8 bases from J, leaving 10 bases between. CDR3 length equals 13 residues. The CDR3, as DNA: TGCGCCAGCAGCCAAGACAGGGGCCGAGGCTACACCTTC. It translates to CASSQDRGRGYTF.

The chain is built from TRBV13 and TRBJ2-7; D may be TRBD1 (6 bases). The CDR3 sequence is 14 residues long. The germline gives CDR1 PRHDT, CDR2 FYEKMQ (reference sequence). V lost 1 base, J lost 2 bases, and 9 bases lay in between. CDR3 residues: CASSLAGQTYEQYF. The CDR3 bases are TGTGCCAGCAGCTTAGCCGGACAGACCTACGAGCAGTACTTC.